This T cell receptor beta chain is drawn from a study of blood T cell repertoires in COVID-19. The CDR3 consists of 15 residues. V lost 7 bases to trimming and J lost 7 bases, with 19 bases between them. Germline V gene sequence: CDR1 SEHNR, CDR2 FQNEAQ (reference sequence). The table came from immunoSEQ multiplex PCR; TCRdb's copy has only in-frame clones and leaves some out. In the table there are 150,000 to 200,000 clones, more than 75% of which are singletons. The gene calls are TRBV7-9 and TRBJ1-4, with D maybe TRBD1 (6 bases). The sequenced sample was peripheral blood. The receptor was derived from a person aged 70 to 85 with COVID-19, enrolled during active disease. The CDR3 loop reads CASTKRQGRGEKLFF. In DNA form, the CDR3 reads TGTGCCAGCACCAAGAGGCAGGGGCGAGGTGAAAAACTGTTTTTT.